The clone carrying this TCR beta chain turned up a few times. Its antigen remains unknown. Running of the assay took place at deep level. Unsorted PBMC contributed approximately 280 ng DNA, 25,000 to 35,000 T cell genomes, to each replicate PCR. Profiling relied on immunoSEQ multiplex PCR, and the TCRdb table lists in-frame clones only, not all of them. Among fewer than 650,000 clones, 76% were seen once, and the ten largest hold 10% to 15%. The data belong to a study of shared clonotypes between healthy human individuals. Study overall: Serving as donors were a couple of women and a few men, whose ages spanned 18 to 49.

Study-level points and caveats: It was expected that sequencing depth would affect clonotype sharing among donors.

V was trimmed by 1 base and J by 5 bases, leaving 3 bases between them. This CDR3 has 11 amino acids. In germline, CDR1 is SGHNT, CDR2 YYREEE (reference sequence). Sequenced material: PBMCs. This receptor was identified in a woman between 35 and 50 years old in good health. Some clones in this sample may be carry-over from other donors' samples. The V and J genes are TRBV5-4 and TRBJ2-5; D unresolved. The CDR3 bases are TGTGCCAGCAGCTTGTTGGAGACCCAGTACTTC. It encodes CASSLLETQYF.